A selection of T cell receptor beta chains follows, all from one sample in a study of shared clonotypes between healthy human individuals. The data were produced by immunoSEQ multiplex PCR, yet TCRdb's version contains in-frame clones alone and is incomplete. In the table there are about 110,000 clones, about 71% of which are singletons. The sequencing input was memory CD8+ T cells sorted from blood. These receptors came from a woman in her 30s in good health. The CDR3 runs from the conserved cysteine through the conserved F or W. The D gene is left open where the match is weak. Size values are once, few and many counts, or a class for expanded clones, and some rows have none.

CDR3: CASSLGAGGINEQYF
DNA: TGTGCCAGCAGCTTAGGTGCAGGGGGTATCAACGAGCAGTACTTC
size: once
D: TRBD1
J: TRBJ2-7
V: TRBV7-9

CDR3: CASSPGWTSAYNEQFF
DNA: TGTGCCAGCAGCCCCGGCTGGACATCAGCCTACAATGAGCAGTTCTTC
size: NA
D: NA
J: TRBJ2-1
V: TRBV11-2

CDR3: CASSMGSRYEQYF
DNA: TGTGCCAGCAGCATGGGGAGCAGATACGAGCAGTACTTC
size: NA
D: NA
J: TRBJ2-7
V: TRBV6-5

CDR3: CASSLTRGAGQPQHF
DNA: TGTGCCAGCAGCCTCACCCGGGGAGCCGGTCAGCCCCAGCATTTT
size: NA
D: NA
J: TRBJ1-5
V: TRBV7-2

CDR3: CASSQGGLGGYTF
DNA: TGTGCCAGCAGCCAGGGTGGGTTAGGCGGCTACACCTTC
size: NA
D: NA
J: TRBJ1-2
V: TRBV13

CDR3: CASSQTGTSNEQFF
DNA: TGTGCCAGCAGCCAAACCGGGACTAGTAATGAGCAGTTCTTC
size: NA
D: TRBD2
J: TRBJ2-1
V: TRBV4-2

CDR3: CASSQGYGYTF
DNA: TGTGCCAGCAGTCAGGGGTATGGCTACACCTTC
size: NA
D: NA
J: TRBJ1-2
V: TRBV27

CDR3: CASSNGDTGGDEQFF
DNA: TGTGCCAGCAGTAATGGGGACACCGGGGGCGATGAGCAGTTCTTC
size: few
D: NA
J: TRBJ2-1
V: TRBV6-4

CDR3: CASSQEMHPGGTDTQYF
DNA: TGCGCCAGCAGCCAAGAGATGCACCCGGGCGGCACAGATACGCAGTATTTT
size: NA
D: NA
J: TRBJ2-3
V: TRBV4-1

CDR3: CASQGYNEQFF
DNA: TGTGCCAGCCAGGGTTACAATGAGCAGTTCTTC
size: NA
D: NA
J: TRBJ2-1
V: TRBV13

CDR3: CASSDQVRNQPQHF
DNA: TGTGCCAGCAGTGATCAGGTGCGCAATCAGCCCCAGCATTTT
size: NA
D: NA
J: TRBJ1-5
V: TRBV2

CDR3: CASSQDSSGRAHEQYF
DNA: TGTGCCAGCAGCCAAGATTCAAGCGGGAGGGCCCACGAGCAGTACTTC
size: NA
D: TRBD2
J: TRBJ2-7
V: TRBV7-9

CDR3: CASSYVGAETQYF
DNA: TGTGCCAGCAGTTACGTGGGAGCGGAGACCCAGTACTTC
size: NA
D: NA
J: TRBJ2-5
V: TRBV6-5

CDR3: CASSYSGGGTEAFF
DNA: TGTGCCAGCAGTTACTCCGGGGGAGGGACTGAAGCTTTCTTT
size: few
D: NA
J: TRBJ1-1
V: TRBV6-6

CDR3: CASSLTGGVNYNEQFF
DNA: TGTGCCAGCAGCCTTACGGGAGGGGTAAACTACAATGAGCAGTTCTTC
size: few
D: TRBD2
J: TRBJ2-1
V: TRBV7-2

CDR3: CASSLGVNTEAFF
DNA: TGTGCCAGCAGTTTAGGGGTGAACACTGAAGCTTTCTTT
size: NA
D: NA
J: TRBJ1-1
V: TRBV28

CDR3: CASSIWGPNEQFF
DNA: TGTGCCAGTAGTATATGGGGGCCGAATGAGCAGTTCTTC
size: many
D: NA
J: TRBJ2-1
V: TRBV19

CDR3: CASSLDSQSLTFF
DNA: TGTGCCAGCAGCCTGGACAGTCAATCCTTAACCTTCTTT
size: NA
D: NA
J: TRBJ1-1
V: TRBV2

CDR3: CASSLVLAGEEFF
DNA: TGCGCCAGCAGCTTGGTACTAGCGGGGGAGGAGTTCTTC
size: NA
D: TRBD2
J: TRBJ2-1
V: TRBV5-1

CDR3: CASSSGPDDTLYEQYF
DNA: TGTGCCAGCAGCTCCGGCCCGGACGACACACTCTACGAGCAGTACTTC
size: once
D: NA
J: TRBJ2-7
V: TRBV13

CDR3: CASAGGLPYEQYF
DNA: TGTGCCAGCGCGGGAGGTTTACCCTACGAGCAGTACTTC
size: NA
D: TRBD2
J: TRBJ2-7
V: TRBV6-1

CDR3: CARGQQIYEQYF
DNA: TGCGCCAGGGGACAGCAGATCTACGAGCAGTACTTC
size: NA
D: TRBD1
J: TRBJ2-7
V: TRBV23-1

CDR3: CASSPGDFSDDEQYF
DNA: TGTGCCAGCTCACCCGGGGATTTTAGTGACGACGAGCAGTACTTC
size: many
D: NA
J: TRBJ2-7
V: TRBV18

CDR3: CASSPGTANEKLFF
DNA: TGTGCCAGCTCCCCCGGGACCGCGAATGAAAAACTGTTTTTT
size: NA
D: NA
J: TRBJ1-4
V: TRBV27

CDR3: CASSKGTGGYTEYSNQPQHF
DNA: TGTGCCAGCAGCAAAGGAACAGGGGGTTATACGGAATATAGCAATCAGCCCCAGCATTTT
size: NA
D: NA
J: TRBJ1-5
V: TRBV21-1

CDR3: CASRLGHEQYF
DNA: TGTGCCAGCAGATTGGGCCACGAGCAGTACTTC
size: NA
D: NA
J: TRBJ2-7
V: TRBV11-2

CDR3: CASCWDGNTEAFF
DNA: TGTGCCAGCTGTTGGGATGGGAACACTGAAGCTTTCTTT
size: NA
D: NA
J: TRBJ1-1
V: TRBV28

CDR3: CASSVDSNQPQHF
DNA: TGTGCCAGCAGTGTGGATAGCAATCAGCCCCAGCATTTT
size: NA
D: NA
J: TRBJ1-5
V: TRBV6-4

CDR3: CASSMSRREGPRTDTQYF
DNA: TGTGCCAGCTCCATGTCCCGGCGGGAGGGCCCTCGCACAGATACGCAGTATTTT
size: NA
D: TRBD2
J: TRBJ2-3
V: TRBV9

CDR3: CASSDGSNNEKLFF
DNA: TGTGCCAGCAGTGATGGCAGCAATAATGAAAAACTGTTTTTT
size: NA
D: NA
J: TRBJ1-4
V: TRBV13

CDR3: CASSSDRTGAPDYNEQFF
DNA: TGTGCCAGCAGTTCAGACAGAACAGGGGCACCCGACTACAATGAGCAGTTCTTC
size: NA
D: TRBD1
J: TRBJ2-1
V: TRBV28

CDR3: CASSLLRDSAYNEQFF
DNA: TGTGCCAGCAGTCTACTCCGGGACTCCGCCTACAATGAGCAGTTCTTC
size: NA
D: NA
J: TRBJ2-1
V: TRBV2

CDR3: CAGTRSSYEQYF
DNA: TGTGCCGGGACACGGAGCTCCTACGAGCAGTACTTC
size: NA
D: NA
J: TRBJ2-7
V: TRBV30

CDR3: CASSSHSYNEQFF
DNA: TGTGCCAGCAGTTCCCACTCCTACAATGAGCAGTTCTTC
size: once
D: NA
J: TRBJ2-1
V: TRBV27

CDR3: CASTPPGLSGKLFF
DNA: TGTGCCAGCACCCCCCCCGGACTCAGTGGAAAACTGTTTTTT
size: NA
D: NA
J: TRBJ1-4
V: TRBV28

CDR3: CASSLQGNTIYF
DNA: TGTGCCAGCAGCTTACAGGGAAACACCATATATTTT
size: NA
D: NA
J: TRBJ1-3
V: TRBV28

CDR3: CASSERGEGTDTQYF
DNA: TGTGCCAGCAGTGAGAGGGGGGAGGGCACAGATACGCAGTATTTT
size: few
D: NA
J: TRBJ2-3
V: TRBV6-4

CDR3: CASKPGQGASSNQPQHF
DNA: TGTGCCAGCAAACCGGGACAGGGGGCCTCGAGCAATCAGCCCCAGCATTTT
size: few
D: TRBD1
J: TRBJ1-5
V: TRBV2

CDR3: CASSLDGGDEKLFF
DNA: TGTGCCAGCAGTTTAGACGGGGGGGATGAAAAACTGTTTTTT
size: many
D: NA
J: TRBJ1-4
V: TRBV28

CDR3: CASSFTGKTEAFF
DNA: TGTGCCAGCAGCTTTACAGGGAAAACTGAAGCTTTCTTT
size: NA
D: NA
J: TRBJ1-1
V: TRBV5-5